The T cell receptor (beta chain) under discussion was sequenced for a study of shared clonotypes between healthy human individuals. Points from the study as a whole: Blood was the only sampled material, and tissue repertoires likely differ.

This clone was counted once. Its antigen is unidentified. Each replicate PCR on the sorted subsets used about 0.2 ug DNA (around 30,000 T cell genomes). Method: immunoSEQ multiplex PCR; TCRdb's copy keeps in-frame clones and lacks some. The data contain nearly 1 million clones, around three quarters of them singletons. The CDR3 loop spans 14 amino acids. CDR1 and CDR2 from the germline V gene are MDHEN and SYDVKM. J gave up 7 bases and V 3 bases, and 4 bases lay outside the gene matches. The chain recombines TRBV28 with TRBJ2-7; TRBD1 agrees at 12 bases. The TCR comes from a man younger than 35 in good health. The sample taken for sequencing was memory CD4+ T cells sorted from blood. Documented subset: CD45RA-negative fraction. In DNA form, the CDR3 reads TGTGCCAGCAGTTTGGGACAGGGGGCGTGGGAGCAGTACTTC. This gives the protein CASSLGQGAWEQYF.